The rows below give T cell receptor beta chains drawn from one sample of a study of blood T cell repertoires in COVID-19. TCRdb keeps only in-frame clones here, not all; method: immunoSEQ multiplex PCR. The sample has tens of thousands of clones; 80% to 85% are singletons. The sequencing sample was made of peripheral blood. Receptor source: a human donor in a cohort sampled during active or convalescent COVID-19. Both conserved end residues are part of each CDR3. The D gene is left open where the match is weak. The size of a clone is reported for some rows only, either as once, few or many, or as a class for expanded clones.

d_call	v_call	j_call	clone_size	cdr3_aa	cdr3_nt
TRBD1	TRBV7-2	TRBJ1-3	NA	CASSFATGGGNTIYF	TGTGCCAGCAGCTTCGCGACAGGGGGCGGAAACACCATATATTTT
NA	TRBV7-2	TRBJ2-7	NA	CASTERAGGLYEQYF	TGTGCCAGCACCGAAAGGGCCGGGGGACTTTACGAGCAGTACTTC
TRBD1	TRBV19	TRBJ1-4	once	CASSMEGAEKLFF	TGTGCCAGTAGTATGGAGGGGGCGGAGAAACTGTTTTTT
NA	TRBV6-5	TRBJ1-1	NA	CASRGQGTEAFF	TGTGCCAGCCGAGGCCAGGGCACTGAAGCTTTCTTT
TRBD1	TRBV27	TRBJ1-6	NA	CASSTDRVVGSPLHF	TGTGCCAGCAGCACAGACAGGGTCGTGGGTTCACCCCTCCACTTT
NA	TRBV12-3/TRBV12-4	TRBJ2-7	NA	CASSRTGTFQYF	TGTGCCAGCAGTCGTACCGGGACTTTTCAGTACTTC
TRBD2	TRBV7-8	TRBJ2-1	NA	CASIQGPSGGSNEQFF	TGTGCCAGCATCCAGGGGCCTAGCGGGGGGAGCAATGAGCAGTTCTTC
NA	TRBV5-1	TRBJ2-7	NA	CASSLDGSYEQYF	TGCGCCAGCAGCTTGGACGGCTCCTACGAGCAGTACTTC
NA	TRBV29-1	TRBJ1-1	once	CSVVGTWNTEAFF	TGCAGCGTCGTCGGGACATGGAACACTGAAGCTTTCTTT
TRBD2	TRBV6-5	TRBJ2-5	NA	CASSLPGTSGETQYF	TGTGCCAGCAGTCTTCCGGGGACTAGCGGGGAGACCCAGTACTTC
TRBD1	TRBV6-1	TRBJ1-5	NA	CASSERRTGGLNSNQPQHF	TGTGCCAGCAGTGAACGGCGGACAGGGGGCCTAAATAGCAATCAGCCCCAGCATTTT
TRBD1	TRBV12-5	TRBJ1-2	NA	CASGSYQIGTGPYGYTF	TGTGCTAGTGGTTCGTATCAGATAGGGACAGGGCCCTATGGCTACACCTTC
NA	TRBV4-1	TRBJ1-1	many	CASSQDLAGYTEAFF	TGCGCCAGCAGCCAAGATCTGGCCGGGTACACTGAAGCTTTCTTT
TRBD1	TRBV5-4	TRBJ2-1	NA	CASSLYDREYNEQFF	TGTGCCAGCAGCTTGTACGACAGGGAGTACAATGAGCAGTTCTTC
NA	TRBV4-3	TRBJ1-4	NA	CASSQGQGVNEKLFF	TGCGCCAGCAGCCAAGGGCAGGGCGTTAATGAAAAACTGTTTTTT
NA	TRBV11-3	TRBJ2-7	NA	CASSTPGSGEQYF	TGTGCCAGCTCAACCCCGGGGTCGGGCGAGCAGTACTTC
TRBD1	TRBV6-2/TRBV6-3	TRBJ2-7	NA	CASSYVVAGGRYEQYF	TGTGCCAGCAGTTATGTTGTGGCAGGGGGCCGCTACGAGCAGTACTTC
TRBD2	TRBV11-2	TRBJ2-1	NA	CASSTLAGGVDEQFF	TGTGCCAGCAGCACACTAGCGGGGGGGGTCGATGAGCAGTTCTTC
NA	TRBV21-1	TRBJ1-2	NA	CASSNRGTFYGYTF	TGTGCCAGCAGCAACAGGGGGACCTTCTATGGCTACACCTTC
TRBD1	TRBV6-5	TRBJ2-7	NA	CASRAQGFEQYF	TGTGCCAGCAGGGCACAGGGGTTCGAGCAGTACTTC
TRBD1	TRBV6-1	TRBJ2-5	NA	CASSEGGRGHETQYF	TGTGCCAGCAGTGAAGGAGGCAGGGGGCATGAGACCCAGTACTTC
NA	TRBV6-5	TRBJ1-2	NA	CASSYAGGTTYGYTF	TGTGCCAGCAGTTACGCGGGGGGGACCACCTATGGCTACACCTTC
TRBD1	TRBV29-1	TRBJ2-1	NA	CSAGDRDRYNEQFF	TGCAGCGCTGGGGATAGGGACAGATACAATGAGCAGTTCTTC
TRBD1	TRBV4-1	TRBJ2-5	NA	CASSRTTIGTGDVTQYF	TGCGCCAGCAGCCGTACCACAATCGGGACAGGGGACGTGACCCAGTACTTC
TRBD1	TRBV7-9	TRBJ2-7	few	CASSPSTGSHEQYF	TGTGCCAGCAGCCCATCGACAGGGTCCCACGAGCAGTACTTC
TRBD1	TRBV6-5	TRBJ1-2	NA	CASSPGTDGYTF	TGTGCCAGCAGCCCCGGGACAGACGGCTACACCTTC
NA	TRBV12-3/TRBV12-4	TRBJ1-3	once	CASSLRGDTIYF	TGTGCCAGCAGTTTAAGGGGTGACACCATATATTTT
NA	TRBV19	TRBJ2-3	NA	CASSTREDTQYF	TGTGCCAGTAGTACCAGGGAAGATACGCAGTATTTT
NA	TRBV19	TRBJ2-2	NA	CASSGGRMNTGELFF	TGTGCCAGTTCCGGGGGGCGGATGAACACCGGGGAGCTGTTTTTT
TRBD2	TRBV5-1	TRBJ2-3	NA	CASSLALAGGLDTQYF	TGCGCCAGCAGCTTGGCGCTAGCGGGGGGGCTAGATACGCAGTATTTT